This T cell receptor (beta chain) was captured in a study of long-term antiretroviral therapy in people with HIV. Overall study: The earliest specimens came about a decade ahead of the 2015 immediate-ART recommendation.

A v3.0 immunoSEQ assay was performed at survey level. Sequencing set out to capture roughly 40,000-50,000 T-cell genomes per sample. The assay was immunoSEQ multiplex PCR, and TCRdb's table has in-frame clones only and misses some. The data hold 25,000 to 35,000 clones, with about 95% observed a single time. The germline V gene has CDR1 MNHEY and CDR2 SVGAGI. The V and J ends lost 6 bases and 6 bases respectively, with 12 bases between them. The length of the CDR3 is 13 residues. The study used samples holding about 0.85-10 million cryopreserved PBMC before DNA extraction. This clonotype originated in a man under 40 with HIV. This sequence joins TRBV6-5 and TRBJ1-5, with D unclear. The sample was unsorted PBMCs, taken 5.3 years after starting antiretroviral therapy. Written as DNA, the CDR3 is TGTGCCAGCAGGTGGGGTTTGGGTCAGCCCCAGCATTTT. Its protein product is CASRWGLGQPQHF.